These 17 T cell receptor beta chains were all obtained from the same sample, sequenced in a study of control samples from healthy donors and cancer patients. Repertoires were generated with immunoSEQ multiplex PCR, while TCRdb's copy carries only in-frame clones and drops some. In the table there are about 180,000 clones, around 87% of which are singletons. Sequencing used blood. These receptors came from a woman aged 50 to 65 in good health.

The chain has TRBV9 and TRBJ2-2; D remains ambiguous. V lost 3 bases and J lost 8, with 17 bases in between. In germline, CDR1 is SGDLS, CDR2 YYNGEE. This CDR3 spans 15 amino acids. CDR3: CASSGSGSEVGELFF. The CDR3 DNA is TGTGCCAGCAGCGGGTCCGGGTCCGAGGTGGGGGAGCTGTTTTTT.

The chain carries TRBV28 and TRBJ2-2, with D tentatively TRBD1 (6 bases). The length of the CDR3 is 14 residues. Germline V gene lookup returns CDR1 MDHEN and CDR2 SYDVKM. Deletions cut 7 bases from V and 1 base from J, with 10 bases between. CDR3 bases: TGTGCCAGCACCTCGGGACAGAACACCGGGGAGCTGTTTTTT. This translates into CASTSGQNTGELFF.

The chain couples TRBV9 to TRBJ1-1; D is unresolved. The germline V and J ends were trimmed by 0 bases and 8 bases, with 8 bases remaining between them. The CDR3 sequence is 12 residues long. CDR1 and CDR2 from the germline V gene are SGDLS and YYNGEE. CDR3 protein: CASSVDGREAFF. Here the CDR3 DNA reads TGTGCCAGCAGCGTAGATGGAAGGGAAGCTTTCTTT.

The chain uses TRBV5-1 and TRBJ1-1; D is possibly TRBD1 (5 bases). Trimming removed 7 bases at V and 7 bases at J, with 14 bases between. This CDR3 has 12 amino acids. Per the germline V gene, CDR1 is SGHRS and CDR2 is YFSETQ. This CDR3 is CASGRQYHEAFF. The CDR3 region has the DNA TGCGCCAGCGGGAGACAGTACCATGAAGCTTTCTTT.

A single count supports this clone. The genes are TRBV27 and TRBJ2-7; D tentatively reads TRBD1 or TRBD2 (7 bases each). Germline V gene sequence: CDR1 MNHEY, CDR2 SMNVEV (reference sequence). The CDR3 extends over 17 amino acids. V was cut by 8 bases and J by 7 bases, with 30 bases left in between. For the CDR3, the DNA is TGTGCCAGCTCCCTATGGGGGGGGCAGGGACAGAACGGAGAGCAGTACTTC. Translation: CASSLWGGQGQNGEQYF.

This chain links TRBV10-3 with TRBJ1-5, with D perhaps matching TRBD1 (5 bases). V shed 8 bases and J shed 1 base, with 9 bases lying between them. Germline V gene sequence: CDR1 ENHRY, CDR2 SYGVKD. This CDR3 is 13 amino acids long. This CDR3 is CAISRGSNQPQHF. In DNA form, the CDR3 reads TGTGCCATCTCCCGGGGGAGCAATCAGCCCCAGCATTTT.

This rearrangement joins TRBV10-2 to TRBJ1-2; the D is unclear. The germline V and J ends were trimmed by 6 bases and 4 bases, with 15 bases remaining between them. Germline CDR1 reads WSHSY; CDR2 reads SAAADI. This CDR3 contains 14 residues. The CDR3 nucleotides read TGCGCCAGCAGGCCGGGCCCTAACGCCTATGGCTACACCTTC. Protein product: CASRPGPNAYGYTF.

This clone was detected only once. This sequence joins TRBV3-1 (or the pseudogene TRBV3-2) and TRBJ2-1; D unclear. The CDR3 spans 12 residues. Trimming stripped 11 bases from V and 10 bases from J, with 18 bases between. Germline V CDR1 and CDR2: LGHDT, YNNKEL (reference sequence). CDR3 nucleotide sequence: TGTGCCGCTCTAAGTTGGCTCGGGGAGCAGTTCTTC. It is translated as CAALSWLGEQFF.

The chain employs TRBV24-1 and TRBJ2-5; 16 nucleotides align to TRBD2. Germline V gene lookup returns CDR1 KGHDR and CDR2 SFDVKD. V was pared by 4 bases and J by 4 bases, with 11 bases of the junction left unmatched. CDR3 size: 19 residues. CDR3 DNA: TGTGCCACCAGTGACCCTATTGGGACTAGCGGGAGGGTAAGAGAGACCCAGTACTTC. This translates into CATSDPIGTSGRVRETQYF.

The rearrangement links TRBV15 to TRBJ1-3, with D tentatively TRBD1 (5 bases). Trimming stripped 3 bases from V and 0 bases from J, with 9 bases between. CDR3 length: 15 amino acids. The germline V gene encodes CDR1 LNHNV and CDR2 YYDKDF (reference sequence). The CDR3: CATSRDTLSGNTIYF. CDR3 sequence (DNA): TGTGCCACCAGCAGGGACACCCTCTCTGGAAACACCATATATTTT.

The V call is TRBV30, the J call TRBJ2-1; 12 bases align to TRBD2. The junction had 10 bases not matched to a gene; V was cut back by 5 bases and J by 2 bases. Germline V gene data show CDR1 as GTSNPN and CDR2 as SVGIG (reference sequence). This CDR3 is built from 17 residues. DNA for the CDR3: TGTGCCTGGCTAGCTAGCGGGAGGGCCCTGCCCTACAATGAGCAGTTCTTC. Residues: CAWLASGRALPYNEQFF.

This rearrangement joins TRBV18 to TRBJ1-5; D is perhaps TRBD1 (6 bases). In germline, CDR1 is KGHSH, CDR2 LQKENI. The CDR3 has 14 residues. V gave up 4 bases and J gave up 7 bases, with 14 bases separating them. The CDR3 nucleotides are TGTGCCAGCTCACTACAGGGTTTGACGCAGCCCCAGCATTTT. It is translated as CASSLQGLTQPQHF.

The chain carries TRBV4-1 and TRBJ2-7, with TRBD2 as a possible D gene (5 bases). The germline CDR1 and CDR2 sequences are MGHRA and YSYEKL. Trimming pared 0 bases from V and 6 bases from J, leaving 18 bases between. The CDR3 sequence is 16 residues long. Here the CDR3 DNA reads TGCGCCAGCAGCCAAGATCAGGCAGGCGGGCTGATCGAGCAGTACTTC. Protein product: CASSQDQAGGLIEQYF.

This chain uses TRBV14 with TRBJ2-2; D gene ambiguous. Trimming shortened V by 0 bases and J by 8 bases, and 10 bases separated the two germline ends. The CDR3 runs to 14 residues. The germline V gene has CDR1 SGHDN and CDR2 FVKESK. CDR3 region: CASSQDPLGGELFF. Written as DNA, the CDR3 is TGTGCCAGCAGCCAAGATCCCCTAGGGGGGGAGCTGTTTTTT.

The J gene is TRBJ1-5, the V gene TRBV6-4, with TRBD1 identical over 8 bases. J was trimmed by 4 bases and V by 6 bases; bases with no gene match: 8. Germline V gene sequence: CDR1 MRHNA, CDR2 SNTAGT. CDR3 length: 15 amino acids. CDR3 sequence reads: CASRPTGDRNQPQHF. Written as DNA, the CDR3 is TGTGCCAGCAGACCGACAGGGGATCGGAATCAGCCCCAGCATTTT.

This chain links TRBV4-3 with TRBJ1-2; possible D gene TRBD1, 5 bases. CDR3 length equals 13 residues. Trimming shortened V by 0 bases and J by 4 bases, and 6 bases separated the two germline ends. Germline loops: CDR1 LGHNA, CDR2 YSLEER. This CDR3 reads CASSQDRVYGYTF. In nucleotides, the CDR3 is TGCGCCAGCAGCCAAGACAGGGTCTATGGCTACACCTTC.

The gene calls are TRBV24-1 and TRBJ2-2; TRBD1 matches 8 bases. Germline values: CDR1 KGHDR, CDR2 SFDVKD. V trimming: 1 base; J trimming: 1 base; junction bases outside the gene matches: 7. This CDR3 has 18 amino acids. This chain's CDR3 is CATSDFPADRGNTGELFF. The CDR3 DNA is TGTGCCACCAGTGATTTCCCCGCTGACAGGGGGAACACCGGGGAGCTGTTTTTT.